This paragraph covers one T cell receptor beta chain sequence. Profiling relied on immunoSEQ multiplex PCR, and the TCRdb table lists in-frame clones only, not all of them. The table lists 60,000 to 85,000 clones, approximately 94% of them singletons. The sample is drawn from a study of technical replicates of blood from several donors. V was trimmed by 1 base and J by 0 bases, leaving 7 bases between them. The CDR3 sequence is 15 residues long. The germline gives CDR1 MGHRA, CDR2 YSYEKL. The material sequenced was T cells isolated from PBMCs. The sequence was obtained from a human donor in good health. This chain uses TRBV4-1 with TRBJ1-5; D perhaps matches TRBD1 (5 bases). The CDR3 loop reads CASSQVGDSNQPQHF. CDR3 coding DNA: TGCGCCAGCAGCCAAGTAGGGGATAGCAATCAGCCCCAGCATTTT.